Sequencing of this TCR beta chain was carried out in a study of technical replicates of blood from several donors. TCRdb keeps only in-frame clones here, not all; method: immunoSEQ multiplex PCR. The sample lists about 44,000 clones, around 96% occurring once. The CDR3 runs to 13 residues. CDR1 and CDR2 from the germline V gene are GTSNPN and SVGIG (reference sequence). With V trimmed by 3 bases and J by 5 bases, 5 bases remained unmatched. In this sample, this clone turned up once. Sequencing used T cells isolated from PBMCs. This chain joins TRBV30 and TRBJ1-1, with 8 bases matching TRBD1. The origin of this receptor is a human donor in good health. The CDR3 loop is CAWSGDRGTEAFF. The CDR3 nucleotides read TGTGCCTGGAGCGGAGACAGGGGAACTGAAGCTTTCTTT.